Listed below are T cell receptor beta chains from one sample, sequenced in a study of shared clonotypes between healthy human individuals. Profiled with immunoSEQ multiplex PCR; TCRdb holds only in-frame clones, not every one. Altogether about 680,000 clones are present, about 90% being singletons, with the ten largest covering 24%. Sequenced material: naive CD8+ T cells sorted from blood. The receptors were sampled from a young man in good health. Both conserved end residues are trimmed from each CDR3. Fields, in order: clone size, CDR3 length, D gene, V gene, CDR3 protein. D genes are given only for firm matches. Some rows mark clone size as missing; the rest say once, few, many or name a class of expanded clone.

size: once; length: 14; D: TRBD2; V: TRBV4-3; CDR3: ASSQDYSGSPNEQF
size: .; length: 14; D: .; V: TRBV28; CDR3: ASSLGSPDGTYEQY
size: .; length: 14; D: TRBD2; V: TRBV14; CDR3: ASSLEPGLPYNEQF
size: .; length: 13; D: TRBD2; V: TRBV6-1; CDR3: ASRESSGLPYEQY
size: .; length: 15; D: .; V: TRBV27; CDR3: ASREIGQYSGANVLT
size: few; length: 13; D: TRBD1; V: TRBV19; CDR3: ASSLMTGEGQPQH
size: .; length: 13; D: .; V: TRBV29-1; CDR3: SVEDRQGRHNEQF
size: .; length: 13; D: TRBD1; V: TRBV13; CDR3: ASSPEGTGGLGQY
size: .; length: 12; D: .; V: TRBV2; CDR3: ASSEAPGRYEQY
size: few; length: 14; D: .; V: TRBV19; CDR3: ASSIGWDSGANVLT
size: .; length: 9; D: .; V: TRBV20-1; CDR3: SARRGKEQF
size: .; length: 13; D: .; V: TRBV4-3; CDR3: ASSQDAKGQGPQH
size: .; length: 12; D: TRBD2; V: TRBV27; CDR3: ASSHGTSGRILY
size: once; length: 12; D: .; V: TRBV28; CDR3: ASSSTRLAGEQY
size: .; length: 14; D: TRBD2; V: TRBV9; CDR3: ASSPNSGVSSYEQY
size: .; length: 9; D: .; V: TRBV20-1; CDR3: SLGSSYEQY
size: .; length: 11; D: .; V: TRBV7-9; CDR3: ASSQDVSQPQH
size: .; length: 14; D: .; V: TRBV7-3; CDR3: ASSCPGPTTNEKLF
size: .; length: 15; D: TRBD1; V: TRBV30; CDR3: AWSLPDRPSSSYEQY
size: .; length: 13; D: TRBD1; V: TRBV7-8; CDR3: ASSLAGRGIQPQH
size: .; length: 13; D: .; V: TRBV7-9; CDR3: ASSSLSDTSNEQF
size: .; length: 13; D: .; V: TRBV10-3; CDR3: AISESTGTNYGYT
size: .; length: 12; D: .; V: TRBV21-1; CDR3: ASSKSGAYNEQF
size: once; length: 13; D: TRBD1; V: TRBV28; CDR3: ASRPRTGGNQPQH
size: .; length: 14; D: .; V: TRBV21-1; CDR3: ASSKVFSVSYYEQY
size: .; length: 9; D: .; V: TRBV29-1; CDR3: SVEGTGELF
size: .; length: 10; D: .; V: TRBV11-2; CDR3: ASSLSLDEQY
size: .; length: 12; D: .; V: TRBV10-3; CDR3: AISESSGKETQY
size: .; length: 11; D: .; V: TRBV2; CDR3: ASSDRDTYEQF
size: .; length: 12; D: .; V: TRBV7-8; CDR3: ASSYWQGGETQY
size: .; length: 13; D: .; V: TRBV9; CDR3: ASSVISGDYNEQF
size: .; length: 12; D: .; V: TRBV7-6; CDR3: ASSLRRGSSEQF
size: once; length: 14; D: TRBD2; V: TRBV11-2; CDR3: ASTYNVLAGYNEQF
size: .; length: 14; D: TRBD2; V: TRBV11-2; CDR3: ASSLALAGANNEQF
size: .; length: 9; D: .; V: TRBV6-5; CDR3: ASTGGEKLF
size: .; length: 13; D: TRBD2; V: TRBV10-3; CDR3: AIRGTSGTPYEQY
size: .; length: 9; D: .; V: TRBV29-1; CDR3: SVEYDGEQY
size: .; length: 15; D: .; V: TRBV15; CDR3: ATSRDRSRGANTEAF
size: .; length: 14; D: .; V: TRBV15; CDR3: ATSRDRLRGSYEQY
size: .; length: 18; D: TRBD2; V: TRBV13; CDR3: ASSNGLAGEGVKGFYEQF
size: .; length: 13; D: .; V: TRBV7-9; CDR3: ASSHTGTPTGELF
size: .; length: 13; D: TRBD2; V: TRBV13; CDR3: ASTRTSGGTGELF
size: .; length: 13; D: TRBD1; V: TRBV11-2; CDR3: ASSFFTGGNYEQY
size: .; length: 14; D: TRBD2; V: TRBV4-1; CDR3: ASSHIAGGNTGELF
size: .; length: 12; D: .; V: TRBV5-8; CDR3: ASSLEAGKQPQH
size: .; length: 10; D: .; V: TRBV7-9; CDR3: ASSAQGYEQY
size: .; length: 14; D: TRBD1; V: TRBV5-5; CDR3: ASSLKWGTGLYEQY
size: .; length: 14; D: TRBD1; V: TRBV28; CDR3: ASSSPLDRGIYEQY